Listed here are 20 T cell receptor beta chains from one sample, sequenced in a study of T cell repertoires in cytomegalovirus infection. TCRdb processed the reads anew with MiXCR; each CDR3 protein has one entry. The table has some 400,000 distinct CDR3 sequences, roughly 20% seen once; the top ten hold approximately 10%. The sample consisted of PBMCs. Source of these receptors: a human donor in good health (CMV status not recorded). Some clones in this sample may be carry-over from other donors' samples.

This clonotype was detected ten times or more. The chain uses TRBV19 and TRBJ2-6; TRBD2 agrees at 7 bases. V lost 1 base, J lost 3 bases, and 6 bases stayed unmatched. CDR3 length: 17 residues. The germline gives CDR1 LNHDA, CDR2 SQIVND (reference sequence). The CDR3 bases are TGTGCCAGTAGTATAGGGTTCTCTAGCGGTGGGGCCAACGTCCTGACTTTC. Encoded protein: CASSIGFSSGGANVLTF.

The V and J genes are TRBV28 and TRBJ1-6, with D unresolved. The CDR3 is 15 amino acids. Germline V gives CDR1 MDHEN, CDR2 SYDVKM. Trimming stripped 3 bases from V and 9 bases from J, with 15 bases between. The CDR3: CASSFTSGGGSPLHF. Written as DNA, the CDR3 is TGTGCCAGCAGTTTTACGTCAGGAGGAGGTTCACCCCTCCACTTT.

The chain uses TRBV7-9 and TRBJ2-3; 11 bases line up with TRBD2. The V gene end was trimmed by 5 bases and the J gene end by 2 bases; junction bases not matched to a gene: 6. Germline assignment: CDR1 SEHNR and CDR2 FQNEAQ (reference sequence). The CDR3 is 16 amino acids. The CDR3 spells CASSDPLAGVTDTQYF. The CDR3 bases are TGTGCCAGCAGCGACCCACTAGCGGGGGTCACAGATACGCAGTATTTT.

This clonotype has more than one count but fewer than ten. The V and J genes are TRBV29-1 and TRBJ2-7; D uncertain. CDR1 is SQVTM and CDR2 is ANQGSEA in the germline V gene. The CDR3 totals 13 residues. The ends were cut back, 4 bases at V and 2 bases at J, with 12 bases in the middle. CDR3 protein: CSVGDPSTYEQYF. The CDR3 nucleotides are TGCAGCGTTGGAGATCCTTCCACCTACGAGCAGTACTTC.

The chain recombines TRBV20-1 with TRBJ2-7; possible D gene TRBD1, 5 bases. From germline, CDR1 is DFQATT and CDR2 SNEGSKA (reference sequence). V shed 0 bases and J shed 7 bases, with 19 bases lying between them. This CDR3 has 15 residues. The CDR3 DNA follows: TGCAGTGCTAGAGAGGTTGGGGCAGCCCGCCCAGAGCAGTACTTC. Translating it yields CSAREVGAARPEQYF.

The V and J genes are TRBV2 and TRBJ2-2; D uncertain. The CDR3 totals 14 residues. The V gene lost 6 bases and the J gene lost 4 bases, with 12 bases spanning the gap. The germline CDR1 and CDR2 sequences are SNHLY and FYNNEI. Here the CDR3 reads CASRGAYVTGELFF. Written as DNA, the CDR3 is TGTGCCAGCAGGGGCGCGTATGTCACCGGGGAGCTGTTTTTT. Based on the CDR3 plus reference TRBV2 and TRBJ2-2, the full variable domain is EPEVTQTPSHQVTQMGQEVILRCVPISNHLYFYWYRQILGQKVEFLVSFYNNEISEKSEIFDDQFSVERPDGSNFTLKIRSTKLEDSAMYFCASRGAYVTGELFFGEGSRLTVL.

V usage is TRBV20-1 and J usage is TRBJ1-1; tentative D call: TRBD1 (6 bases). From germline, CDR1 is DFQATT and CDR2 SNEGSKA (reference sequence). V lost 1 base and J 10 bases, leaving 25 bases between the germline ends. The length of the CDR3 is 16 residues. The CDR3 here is CSARVIADAQGLGAFF. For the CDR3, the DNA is TGCAGTGCTAGAGTTATCGCGGACGCCCAGGGGTTAGGAGCTTTCTTT.

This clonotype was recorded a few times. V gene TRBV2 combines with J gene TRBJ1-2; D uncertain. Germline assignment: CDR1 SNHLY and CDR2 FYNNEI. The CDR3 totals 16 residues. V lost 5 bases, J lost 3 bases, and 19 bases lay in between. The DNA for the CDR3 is TGTGCCAGCAGTACCCAGCGAGAATCTGGGGACTATGGCTACACCTTC. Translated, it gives CASSTQRESGDYGYTF.

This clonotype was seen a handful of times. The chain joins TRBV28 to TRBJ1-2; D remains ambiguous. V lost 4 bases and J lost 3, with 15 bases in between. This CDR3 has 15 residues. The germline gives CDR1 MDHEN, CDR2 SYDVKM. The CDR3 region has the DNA TGTGCCAGCAGTTACCGCGATCGGATATACTATGGCTACACCTTC. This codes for CASSYRDRIYYGYTF.

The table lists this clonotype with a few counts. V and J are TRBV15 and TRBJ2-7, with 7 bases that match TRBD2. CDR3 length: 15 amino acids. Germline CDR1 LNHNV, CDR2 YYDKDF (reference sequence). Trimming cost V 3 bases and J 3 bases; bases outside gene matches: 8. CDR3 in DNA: TGTGCCACCAGCAGTTCCGGGACTAAGCTCTACGAGCAGTACTTC. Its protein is CATSSSGTKLYEQYF.

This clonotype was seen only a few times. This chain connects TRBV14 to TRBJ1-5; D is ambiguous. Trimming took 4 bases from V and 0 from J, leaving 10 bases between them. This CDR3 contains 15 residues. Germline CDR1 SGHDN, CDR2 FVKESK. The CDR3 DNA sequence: TGTGCCAGCAGCCGACTATTATATAGCAATCAGCCCCAGCATTTT. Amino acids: CASSRLLYSNQPQHF.

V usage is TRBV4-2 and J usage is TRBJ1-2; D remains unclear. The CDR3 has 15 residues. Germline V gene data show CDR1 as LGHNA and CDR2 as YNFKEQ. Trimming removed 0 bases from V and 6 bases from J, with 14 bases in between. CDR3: CASSQDRAGSDGYTF. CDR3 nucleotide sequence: TGTGCCAGCAGCCAAGATCGGGCGGGGAGCGATGGCTACACCTTC.

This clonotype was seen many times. This CDR3 is CASHQGGYQPQHF. CDR3 bases: TGTGCCAGCCACCAGGGGGGGTACCAGCCCCAGCATTTT. The J gene is TRBJ1-5, the V gene TRBV19; 7 nucleotides align to TRBD1. Trimming removed 9 bases from V and 7 bases from J; junction bases left unmatched: 9. The V gene's germline CDR1 is LNHDA and CDR2 SQIVND (reference sequence). CDR3 length equals 13 residues. Looking up the rest from reference TRBV19 and TRBJ1-5 gives the full variable domain: DGGITQSPKYLFRKEGQNVTLSCEQNLNHDAMYWYRQDPGQGLRLIYYSQIVNDFQKGDIAEGYSVSREKKESFPLTVTSAQKNPTAFYLCASHQGGYQPQHFGDGTRLSIL.

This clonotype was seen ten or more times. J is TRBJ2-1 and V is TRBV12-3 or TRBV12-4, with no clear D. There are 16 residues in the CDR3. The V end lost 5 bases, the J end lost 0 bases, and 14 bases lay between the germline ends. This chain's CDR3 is CASSLPTVSSYNEQFF. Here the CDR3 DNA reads TGTGCCAGCAGTCTCCCCACTGTGAGCTCCTACAATGAGCAGTTCTTC.

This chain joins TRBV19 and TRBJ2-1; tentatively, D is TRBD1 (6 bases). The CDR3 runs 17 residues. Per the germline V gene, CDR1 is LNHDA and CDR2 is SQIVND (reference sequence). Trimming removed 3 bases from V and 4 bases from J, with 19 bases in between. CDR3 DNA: TGTGCCAGTAGTATGGGACAAAGCAGGAGTACTTACAATGAGCAGTTCTTC. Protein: CASSMGQSRSTYNEQFF.

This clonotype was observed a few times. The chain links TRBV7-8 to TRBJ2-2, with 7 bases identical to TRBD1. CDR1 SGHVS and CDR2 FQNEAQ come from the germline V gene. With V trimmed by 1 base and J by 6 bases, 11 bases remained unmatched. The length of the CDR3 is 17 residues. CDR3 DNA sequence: TGTGCCAGCAGCTTAGACGACAGGGTTTATAGGTCCGGGGAGCTGTTTTTT. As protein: CASSLDDRVYRSGELFF.

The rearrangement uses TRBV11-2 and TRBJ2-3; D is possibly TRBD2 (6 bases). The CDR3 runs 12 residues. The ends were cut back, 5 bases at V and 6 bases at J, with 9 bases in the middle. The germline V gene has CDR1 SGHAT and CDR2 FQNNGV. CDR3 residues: CASSQTRDTQYF. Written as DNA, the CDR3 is TGTGCCAGCAGCCAGACTAGGGATACGCAGTATTTT.

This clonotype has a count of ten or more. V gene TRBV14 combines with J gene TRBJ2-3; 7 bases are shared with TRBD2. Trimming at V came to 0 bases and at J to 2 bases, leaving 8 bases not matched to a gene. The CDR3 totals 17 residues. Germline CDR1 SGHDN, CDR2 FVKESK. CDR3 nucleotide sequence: TGTGCCAGCAGCCAAGATTCGTGGGAGGGGATCACAGATACGCAGTATTTT. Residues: CASSQDSWEGITDTQYF.

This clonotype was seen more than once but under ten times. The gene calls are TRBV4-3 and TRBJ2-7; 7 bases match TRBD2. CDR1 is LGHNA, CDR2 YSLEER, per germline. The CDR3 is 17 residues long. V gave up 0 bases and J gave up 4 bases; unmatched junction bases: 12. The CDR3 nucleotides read TGCGCCAGCAGCCAAGAGAATTTAAGGAGCGGGGCATACGAGCAGTACTTC. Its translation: CASSQENLRSGAYEQYF.

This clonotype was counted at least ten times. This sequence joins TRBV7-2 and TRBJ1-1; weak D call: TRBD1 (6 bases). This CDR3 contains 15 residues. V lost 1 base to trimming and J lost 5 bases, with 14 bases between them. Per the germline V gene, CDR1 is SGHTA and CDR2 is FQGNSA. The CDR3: CASSLDPGAATEAFF. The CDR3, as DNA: TGTGCCAGCAGCTTAGACCCGGGGGCGGCGACTGAAGCTTTCTTT.